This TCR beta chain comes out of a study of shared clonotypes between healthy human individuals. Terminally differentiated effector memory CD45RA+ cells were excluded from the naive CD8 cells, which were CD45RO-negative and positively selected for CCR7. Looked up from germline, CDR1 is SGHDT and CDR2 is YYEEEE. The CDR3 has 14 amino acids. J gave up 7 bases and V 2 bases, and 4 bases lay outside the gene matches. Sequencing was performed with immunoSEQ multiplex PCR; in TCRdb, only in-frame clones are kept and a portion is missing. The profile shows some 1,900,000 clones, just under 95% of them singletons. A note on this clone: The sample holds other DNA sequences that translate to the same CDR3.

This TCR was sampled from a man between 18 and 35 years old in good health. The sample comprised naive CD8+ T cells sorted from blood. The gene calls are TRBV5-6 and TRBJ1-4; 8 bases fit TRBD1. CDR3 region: CASSLVQGVEKLFF. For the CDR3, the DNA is TGTGCCAGCAGCTTAGTACAGGGGGTTGAAAAACTGTTTTTT.